This paragraph covers one T cell receptor beta chain sequence. The sample is drawn from a study of blood T cell repertoires in COVID-19. The repertoire was sequenced with immunoSEQ multiplex PCR; TCRdb's copy has only in-frame clones and lacks some. The table has over 100,000 clones, approximately 83% seen once. Sample: peripheral blood. The origin of this receptor is a woman aged 70-85 years with acute or convalescent COVID-19.

CDR3 region: CARSGTSSYEQYF. The CDR3 nucleotides are TGTGCCAGGTCCGGGACTAGCTCCTACGAGCAGTACTTC. The chain is built from TRBV2 and TRBJ2-7, with TRBD2 identical over 8 bases. Germline trimming cut 9 bases from V and 0 bases from J; bases unmatched to any gene: 4. This CDR3 is built from 13 residues. The germline CDR1 and CDR2 sequences are SNHLY and FYNNEI.